The source of this T cell receptor beta chain is a study of blood T cell repertoires in COVID-19. Profiled with immunoSEQ multiplex PCR; TCRdb holds only in-frame clones, not every one. The data hold more than 200,000 clones, with almost 90% observed a single time. In germline, CDR1 is SGHTA, CDR2 FQGNSA. This CDR3 has 15 residues. Trimming cost V 5 bases and J 0 bases; bases outside gene matches: 3. The J gene is TRBJ1-3, the V gene TRBV7-2; 8 bases are a match to TRBD1. Sequencing was performed on peripheral blood. The clonotype comes from a man older than 75 with acute or convalescent COVID-19. The CDR3 coding sequence is TGTGCCAGCAGCAGACAGGGGACCTCTGGAAACACCATATATTTT. Translation gives CASSRQGTSGNTIYF.